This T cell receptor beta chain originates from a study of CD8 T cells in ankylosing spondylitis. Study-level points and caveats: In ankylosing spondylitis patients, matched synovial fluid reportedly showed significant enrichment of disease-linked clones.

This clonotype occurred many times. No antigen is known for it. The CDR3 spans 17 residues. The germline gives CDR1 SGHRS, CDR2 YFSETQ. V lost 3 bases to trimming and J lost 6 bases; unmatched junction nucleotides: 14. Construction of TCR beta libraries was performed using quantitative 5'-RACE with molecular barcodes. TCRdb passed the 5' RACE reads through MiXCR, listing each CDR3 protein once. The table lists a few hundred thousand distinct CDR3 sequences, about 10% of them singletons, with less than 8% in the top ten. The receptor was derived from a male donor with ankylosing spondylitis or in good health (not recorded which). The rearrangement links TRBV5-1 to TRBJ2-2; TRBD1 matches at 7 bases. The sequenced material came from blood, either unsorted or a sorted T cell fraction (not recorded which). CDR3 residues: CASSWTTDRAGAGELFF. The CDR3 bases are TGCGCCAGCAGCTGGACGACTGACAGGGCCGGGGCCGGGGAGCTGTTTTTT.